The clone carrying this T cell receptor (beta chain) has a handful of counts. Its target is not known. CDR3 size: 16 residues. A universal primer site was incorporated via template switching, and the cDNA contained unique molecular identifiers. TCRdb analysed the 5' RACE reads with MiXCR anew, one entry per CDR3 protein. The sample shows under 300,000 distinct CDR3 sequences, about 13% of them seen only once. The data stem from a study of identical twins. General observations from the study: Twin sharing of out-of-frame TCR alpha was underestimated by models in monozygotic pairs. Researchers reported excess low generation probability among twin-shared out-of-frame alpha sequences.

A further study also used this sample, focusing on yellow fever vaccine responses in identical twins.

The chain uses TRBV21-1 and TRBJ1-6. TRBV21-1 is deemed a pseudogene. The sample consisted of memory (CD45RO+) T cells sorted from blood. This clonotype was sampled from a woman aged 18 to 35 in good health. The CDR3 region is CASSKGDPVSNSPLHF. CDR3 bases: TGTGCCAGCAGCAAAGGGGACCCCGTTAGTAATTCACCCCTCCACTTT.